The clone carrying this T cell receptor beta chain has more than one count but fewer than ten. Original analysis: How many nucleated cells were present was estimated from reference gene primer amplification. Profiled with immunoSEQ multiplex PCR; TCRdb holds only in-frame clones, not every one. That table is the source of V, J and clone size, and D and trimming were worked out from the DNA. The repertoire holds 200,000 to 250,000 clones, with approximately 80% as singletons. The sample comes from a study of blood T cell repertoires in COVID-19. Whole-study context: Samples taken during acute and convalescent COVID-19 were collected in the United States, Italy and Spain. The cDNA or gDNA used as material had been derived from T cells, B-cell-depleted T cells, or PBMCs.

The CDR3 extends over 16 amino acids. V was pared by 1 base and J by 7 bases, with 5 bases of the junction left unmatched. Germline assignment: CDR1 LNHDA and CDR2 SQIVND (reference sequence). Material for sequencing was peripheral blood. The clonotype was recovered from a woman between 45 and 60 years old with acute or convalescent COVID-19. The gene calls are TRBV19 and TRBJ2-2; 11 bases fit TRBD2. The CDR3 sequence: CASSIVAGGPVGELFF. CDR3 nucleotide sequence: TGTGCCAGTAGTATAGTAGCGGGAGGGCCGGTCGGGGAGCTGTTTTTT.